This TCR beta chain was documented in a study of blood T cell repertoires in COVID-19. Study-wide background: Researchers got acute and convalescent COVID-19 samples from the United States, Italy and Spain. T cells, B-cell-depleted T cells, or PBMCs supplied cDNA or gDNA.

As processed by the authors: The authors estimated nucleated cell counts from reference gene primer amplification. Profiling relied on immunoSEQ multiplex PCR, and the TCRdb table lists in-frame clones only, not all of them. D and trimming come from the DNA, and the V and J calls and clone size come from that table. The data show about 170,000 clones, roughly 84% seen once. The junction had 2 bases not matched to a gene; V was cut back by 0 bases and J by 2 bases. This CDR3 is 16 amino acids long. CDR1 and CDR2 from the germline V gene are SGHNT and YYREEE (reference sequence). The receptor was derived from a man between 65 and 79 years old with active or convalescent COVID-19. The chain combines TRBV5-4 with TRBJ2-7; 13 bases line up with TRBD2. The sample comprised peripheral blood. In DNA form, the CDR3 reads TGTGCCAGCAGCTTGGGACTAGCGGGAGGCGCCTACGAGCAGTACTTC. Translating gives CASSLGLAGGAYEQYF.